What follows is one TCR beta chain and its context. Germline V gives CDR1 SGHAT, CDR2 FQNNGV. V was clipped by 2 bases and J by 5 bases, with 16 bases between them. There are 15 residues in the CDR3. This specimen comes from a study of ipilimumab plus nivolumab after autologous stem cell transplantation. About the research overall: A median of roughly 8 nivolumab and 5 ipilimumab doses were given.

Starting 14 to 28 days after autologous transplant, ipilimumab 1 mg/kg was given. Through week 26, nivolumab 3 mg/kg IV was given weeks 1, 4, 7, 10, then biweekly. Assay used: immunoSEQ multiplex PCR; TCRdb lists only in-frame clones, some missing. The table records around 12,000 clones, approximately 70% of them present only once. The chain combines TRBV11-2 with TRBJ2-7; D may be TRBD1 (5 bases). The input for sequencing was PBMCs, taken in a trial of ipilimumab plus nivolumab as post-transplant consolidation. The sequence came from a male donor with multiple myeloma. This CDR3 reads CASSLRAQSRDEQYF. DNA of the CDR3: TGTGCCAGCAGCTTAAGGGCGCAATCCAGGGACGAGCAGTACTTC.